Presented here are 13 T cell receptor beta chains from one specimen sequenced in a study of CD8+CD57+ T cells in acquired aplastic anemia. Patients picked for sequencing had shown CD8+CD57+ cell expansion detected by flow cytometry. Genomic DNA, serving as template, underwent TCR beta VDJ and CDR3 profiling. TCRdb fed the reads into MiXCR, producing one record per CDR3 protein. The sample consists of 150,000 or so distinct CDR3 sequences, 40% to 55% of them appearing once. The sequenced material came from sorted CD4+, CD8+, or CD8+CD57+ T cells (not recorded which) from PBMCs. Receptors were obtained from a human donor with aplastic anemia.

The chain couples TRBV2 to TRBJ1-1; D may be TRBD1 (5 bases). The CDR3 runs 12 residues. CDR1 is SNHLY, CDR2 FYNNEI, per germline. Trimming removed 6 bases at V and 5 bases at J, with 10 bases between. The CDR3 DNA reads TGTGCCAGCAGGGGGGACGGGACTGAAGCTTTCTTT. It specifies CASRGDGTEAFF.

On this clonotype: A much bigger clone sits one base away, suggesting this may be a read error. The rearrangement joins TRBV11-2 to TRBJ2-1, with TRBD2 matching 9 bases. CDR1 and CDR2 (germline): SGHAT, FQNNGV. This CDR3 comprises 18 residues. After removal of 2 bases from V and 3 bases from J, the junction contained 11 bases not matched to a gene. CDR3 coding DNA: TGTGCCAGCAGCTTATTCGGACTAGCGAGGGGGGGCTACAATGAGCAGTTCTTC. It codes for CASSLFGLARGGYNEQFF.

The chain uses TRBV7-7 and TRBJ2-7, with D maybe TRBD1 (6 bases). The CDR3 length is 14 residues. The germline CDR1 and CDR2 sequences are SSHAT and FNYEAQ (reference sequence). The CDR3 region has the DNA TGTGCTAGACCCCCTCAGCCAGGGGCCTACGAGCAGTACTTC. The encoded protein is CARPPQPGAYEQYF. Filled out from reference TRBV7-7 and TRBJ2-7, the complete variable domain reads GAGVSQSPRYKVTKRGQDVTLRCDPISSHATLYWYQQALGQGPEFLTYFNYEAQPDKSGLPSDRFSAERPEGSISTLTIQRTEQRDSAMYRCARPPQPGAYEQYFGPGTRLTVT.

The chain is built from TRBV7-8 and TRBJ1-2, with D perhaps matching TRBD1 (6 bases). Per the germline V gene, CDR1 is SGHVS and CDR2 is FQNEAQ. This CDR3 comprises 14 residues. Trimming cost V 1 base and J 6 bases, with 12 bases left between them. CDR3 DNA: TGTGCCAGCAGCTTAGTTGTTGGACAGAATGGCTACACCTTC. Translating it yields CASSLVVGQNGYTF.

In regard to this clonotype: This may be a read error, as it is one base from a much larger clone. The V call is TRBV6-4, the J call TRBJ2-7; D gene unclear. The CDR3 has 11 residues. Trimming pared 4 bases from V and 5 bases from J, leaving 6 bases between. Per germline, CDR1 MRHNA and CDR2 SNTAGT. CDR3 sequence reads: CASSAIHEQYF. For the CDR3, the DNA is TGTGCCAGCAGTGCCATCCACGAGCAGTACTTC.

The V and J genes are TRBV20-1 and TRBJ2-1; D might be TRBD2 (6 bases). This CDR3 is 12 amino acids long. The germline V gene encodes CDR1 DFQATT and CDR2 SNEGSKA (reference sequence). Trimming left V 0 bases short and J 12 bases short, with 12 bases between. The CDR3 DNA is TGCAGTGCTAGAGATGTAGCGGTGGTGCAGTTCTTC. Its protein is CSARDVAVVQFF.

V gene TRBV15 combines with J gene TRBJ1-1, with D perhaps TRBD1 (6 bases). This CDR3 has 14 residues. V was cut by 5 bases and J by 5 bases, with 15 bases left in between. Germline V CDR1 and CDR2: LNHNV, YYDKDF (reference sequence). CDR3 region: CATSVLQGRTEAFF. The CDR3 coding sequence is TGTGCCACCAGCGTTTTACAGGGTAGGACTGAAGCTTTCTTT.

V is TRBV6-1 and J is TRBJ1-4, with a tentative D call TRBD1 (6 bases). The CDR3 totals 16 residues. Trimming shortened V by 1 base and J by 8 bases, and 17 bases separated the two germline ends. Germline-derived CDR1 and CDR2 are MNHNS and SASEGT. The CDR3 DNA sequence: TGTGCCAGCAGTGAAGATCGTTGGGGGGGCCGGGAAAAACTGTTTTTT. This codes for CASSEDRWGGREKLFF.

The chain uses TRBV25-1 and TRBJ1-4; D remains ambiguous. Germline V gene sequence: CDR1 MGHDK, CDR2 SYGVNS. Trimming removed 4 bases at V and 8 bases at J, with 8 bases between. The CDR3 runs to 12 residues. In nucleotides, the CDR3 is TGTGCCAGCAGTGCGATCACGGAAAAACTGTTTTTT. Its translation: CASSAITEKLFF.

This chain's CDR3 is CASSLGRTGGITGYTF. In DNA, the CDR3 is TGTGCCAGCAGCTTGGGGAGGACAGGGGGCATCACTGGCTACACCTTC. This chain links TRBV5-5 with TRBJ1-2; the match to TRBD1 covers 11 bases. Germline V gene data show CDR1 as SGHKS and CDR2 as YYEKEE (reference sequence). The CDR3 length is 16 residues. V was pared by 0 bases and J by 7 bases, with 8 bases of the junction left unmatched. Together with reference TRBV5-5 and TRBJ1-2, the CDR3 gives the full variable domain: DAGVTQSPTHLIKTRGQQVTLRCSPISGHKSVSWYQQVLGQGPQFIFQYYEKEERGRGNFPDRFSARQFPNYSSELNVNALLLGDSALYLCASSLGRTGGITGYTFGSGTRLTVV.

The V call is TRBV6-1, the J call TRBJ2-1; 8 nucleotides align to TRBD2. The CDR3 is 15 residues long. The V gene end was trimmed by 6 bases and the J gene end by 4 bases; junction bases not matched to a gene: 8. Germline V gene data show CDR1 as MNHNS and CDR2 as SASEGT. DNA of the CDR3: TGTGCCAGCAGGCCAACTAGCGGATTTTACAATGAGCAGTTCTTC. It codes for CASRPTSGFYNEQFF.

CDR3 DNA sequence: TGTGCCAGCAGAGGGGGTGTCCAAGAGACCCAGTACTTC. Protein: CASRGGVQETQYF. The chain joins TRBV2 to TRBJ2-5; a possible D gene is TRBD1 (6 bases). V gave up 6 bases and J gave up 1 base, with 9 bases separating them. Germline V lookup: CDR1 SNHLY, CDR2 FYNNEI. The length of the CDR3 is 13 residues.

This CDR3 reads CATSPAGGANYGYTF. CDR3 bases: TGTGCCACCAGTCCCGCGGGCGGAGCTAACTATGGCTACACCTTC. The rearrangement joins TRBV24-1 to TRBJ1-2, with D hard to call. Per germline, CDR1 KGHDR and CDR2 SFDVKD. Trimming stripped 6 bases from V and 0 bases from J, with 13 bases between. The length of the CDR3 is 15 residues.